The next 20 T cell receptor beta chains were all read from a single sample in a study of blood T cell repertoires in COVID-19. The protocol was immunoSEQ multiplex PCR, while the TCRdb copy is restricted to in-frame clones and leaves out a portion. The sample has about 140,000 clones; approximately 87% are singletons. The sequencing input was peripheral blood. The source of these receptors is a human donor in a cohort sampled during active COVID-19.

Only a few counts were recorded for this clone. The chain recombines TRBV9 with TRBJ2-1, with 10 bases matching TRBD2. This CDR3 spans 15 amino acids. The germline V gene encodes CDR1 SGDLS and CDR2 YYNGEE. V lost 4 bases and J lost 4; bases outside the gene matches: 5. The DNA for the CDR3 is TGTGCCAGCAGCCCTCGGACTAGCGGATACAATGAGCAGTTCTTC. This sequence encodes CASSPRTSGYNEQFF.

The V gene is TRBV5-1, the J gene TRBJ1-2, with D perhaps matching TRBD1 (6 bases). The CDR3 totals 13 residues. V lost 4 bases, J lost 7 bases, and 14 bases lay in between. Germline CDR1 reads SGHRS; CDR2 reads YFSETQ. CDR3 amino acids: CASSQEGEVGYTF. Written as DNA, the CDR3 is TGCGCCAGCAGCCAAGAGGGGGAAGTTGGCTACACCTTC.

The V gene is TRBV12-3 or TRBV12-4, the J gene TRBJ1-2; 7 nucleotides line up with TRBD1. CDR3 length: 13 amino acids. With V trimmed by 5 bases and J by 3 bases, 3 bases remained unmatched. CDR3 in amino acids: CASSNRGDYGYTF. Here the CDR3 DNA reads TGTGCCAGCAGTAACAGGGGTGACTATGGCTACACCTTC.

V and J are TRBV27 and TRBJ2-7, with 9 bases lining up with TRBD1. The V gene's germline CDR1 is MNHEY and CDR2 SMNVEV (reference sequence). The junction had 20 bases not matched to a gene; V was cut back by 7 bases and J by 4 bases. There are 18 residues in the CDR3. The CDR3 sequence: CASTNRGRDYRGRYEQYV. CDR3 in DNA: TGTGCCAGCACCAACAGGGGGCGAGACTATAGGGGCCGATACGAGCAGTACGTC.

The chain combines TRBV6-5 with TRBJ1-2, with D perhaps TRBD1 (5 bases). This CDR3 has 13 amino acids. CDR1 and CDR2 from the germline V gene are MNHEY and SVGAGI. Trimming pared 7 bases from V and 4 bases from J, leaving 13 bases between. As DNA, the CDR3 is TGTGCCAGCAAGGGGAGGGCCCTCTATGGCTACACCTTC. Its protein is CASKGRALYGYTF.

This clone was found a few times. The CDR3 reads CASSHPTGGYSPLHF. The CDR3 DNA sequence: TGTGCCAGCAGCCACCCGACAGGGGGATATTCACCCCTCCACTTT. This sequence joins TRBV7-2 and TRBJ1-6, with 9 positions matching TRBD1. Germline CDR1 reads SGHTA; CDR2 reads FQGNSA. J was trimmed by 8 bases and V by 5 bases; bases with no gene match: 7. The CDR3 has 15 residues.

This clone was seen more than once but under ten times. The chain carries TRBV7-3 and TRBJ2-1; TRBD2 agrees at 9 bases. From germline, CDR1 is SGHTA and CDR2 FQGTGA. J lost 5 bases, V lost 6 bases, and 8 bases had no gene match. CDR3 length equals 15 residues. The CDR3 region is CASSFSGGPNNEQFF. CDR3 nucleotide sequence: TGTGCCAGCAGTTTTAGCGGGGGCCCCAACAATGAGCAGTTCTTC.

This clone was recorded a few times. The chain links TRBV28 to TRBJ2-3; 7 positions agree with TRBD1. The ends lost 5 bases at V and 2 bases at J; junction bases unmatched: 4. CDR1 and CDR2 from the germline V gene are MDHEN and SYDVKM. The CDR3 consists of 14 residues. The CDR3 DNA sequence: TGTGCCAGCAGTATCGACAGGGCCACAGATACGCAGTATTTT. Amino acid sequence: CASSIDRATDTQYF.

Only one count was recorded for this clone. V usage is TRBV7-2 and J usage is TRBJ1-2, with a tentative D call TRBD1 (5 bases). V shed 1 base and J shed 4 bases, with 10 bases lying between them. The CDR3 totals 14 residues. Germline CDR1 reads SGHTA; CDR2 reads FQGNSA. The CDR3 region has the DNA TGTGCCAGCAGCTTAGAGGAGGGGCTCTATGGCTACACCTTC. Its protein product is CASSLEEGLYGYTF.

V gene TRBV4-3 combines with J gene TRBJ1-4, with D perhaps matching TRBD1 (5 bases). V was cut by 4 bases and J by 6 bases, with 12 bases left in between. Germline CDR1 is LGHNA and CDR2 is YSLEER. The CDR3 is made up of 14 amino acids. The CDR3 DNA follows: TGCGCCAGCAGCCCCGCAGGGAAGGATGAAAAACTGTTTTTT. The encoded protein is CASSPAGKDEKLFF.

This clone has a single count. This chain connects TRBV4-3 to TRBJ1-2, with 8 bases fitting TRBD1. The junction had 5 bases not matched to a gene; V was cut back by 3 bases and J by 8 bases. The germline V gene has CDR1 LGHNA and CDR2 YSLEER. This CDR3 region has 13 residues. This CDR3 reads CASSQGTGGGYTF. The CDR3 nucleotides read TGCGCCAGCAGCCAGGGGACAGGTGGGGGCTACACCTTC.

This chain joins TRBV6-5 and TRBJ2-1, with 10 bases that match TRBD2. Germline CDR1 and CDR2: MNHEY and SVGAGI. Trimming cost V 4 bases and J 4 bases; bases outside gene matches: 1. This CDR3 has 14 amino acids. The CDR3 protein is CASSLAGGYNEQFF. The CDR3, as DNA: TGTGCCAGCAGTTTAGCGGGAGGATACAATGAGCAGTTCTTC.

V usage is TRBV10-3 and J usage is TRBJ2-5, with TRBD1 matching 7 bases. The CDR3 spans 13 residues. The germline CDR1 and CDR2 sequences are ENHRY and SYGVKD. V lost 10 bases to trimming and J lost 2 bases; unmatched junction nucleotides: 7. The CDR3 spells CATRLTGQETQYF. CDR3 in DNA: TGTGCCACCAGGCTGACAGGGCAAGAGACCCAGTACTTC.

This clone was recorded once. V usage is TRBV7-9 and J usage is TRBJ1-2; tentative D call: TRBD1 (5 bases). This CDR3 has 13 amino acids. The germline V gene has CDR1 SEHNR and CDR2 FQNEAQ (reference sequence). V was clipped by 4 bases and J by 7 bases, with 13 bases between them. This CDR3 reads CASSSLRAVGYTF. The CDR3, as DNA: TGTGCCAGCAGCTCCCTCAGGGCGGTTGGCTACACCTTC. Full variable domain (rest looked up from reference TRBV7-9 and TRBJ1-2): DTGVSQNPRHKITKRGQNVTFRCDPISEHNRLYWYRQTLGQGPEFLTYFQNEAQLEKSRLLSDRFSAERPKGSFSTLEIQRTEQGDSAMYLCASSSLRAVGYTFGSGTRLTVV.

As for this clone: This specimen includes other DNA sequences encoding the same CDR3. The rearrangement links TRBV19 to TRBJ1-5; 9 bases agree with TRBD1. The V segment lost 4 bases and the J segment 7 bases; nucleotides outside the gene matches: 5. Germline V gene data show CDR1 as LNHDA and CDR2 as SQIVND (reference sequence). This CDR3 is 14 amino acids long. CDR3 nucleotides: TGTGCCAGTAGTACCACAGGGGGCCAACAGCCCCAGCATTTT. Translated, it gives CASSTTGGQQPQHF.

The chain carries TRBV2 and TRBJ2-1, with 7 bases aligning to TRBD1. Germline V gene sequence: CDR1 SNHLY, CDR2 FYNNEI. Unmatched junction bases numbered 5, after V lost 6 bases and J lost 9 bases. The CDR3 is 12 amino acids. DNA of the CDR3: TGTGCCAGCAGCGAATCAGGGGGTGAGCAGTTCTTC. It translates to CASSESGGEQFF.

V is TRBV19 and J is TRBJ2-7; 10 positions match TRBD1. CDR3 length: 16 amino acids. V was pared by 0 bases and J by 3 bases, with 5 bases of the junction left unmatched. Germline-derived CDR1 and CDR2 are LNHDA and SQIVND (reference sequence). The DNA of the CDR3 is TGTGCCAGTAGTATAGAGGGTGGGACAGGGGTCTACGAGCAGTACTTC. It codes for CASSIEGGTGVYEQYF.

The rearrangement uses TRBV7-9 and TRBJ1-2, with TRBD1 matching over 7 bases. CDR1 SEHNR and CDR2 FQNEAQ come from the germline V gene (reference sequence). This CDR3 region has 15 residues. Trimming removed 3 bases from V and 4 bases from J; junction bases left unmatched: 8. The CDR3 protein is CASSFGQGVVYGYTF. CDR3 in DNA: TGTGCCAGCAGCTTCGGTCAGGGGGTGGTCTATGGCTACACCTTC.

Only a few counts were recorded for this clone. This chain connects TRBV30 to TRBJ1-1; 7 positions match TRBD1. V was pared by 3 bases and J by 2 bases, with 9 bases of the junction left unmatched. The V gene's germline CDR1 is GTSNPN and CDR2 SVGIG (reference sequence). The CDR3 runs 15 residues. The CDR3 DNA reads as TGTGCCTGGAGGGGCCACAGGGGCCTTAACACTGAAGCTTTCTTT. Its protein product is CAWRGHRGLNTEAFF.

The V and J genes are TRBV13 and TRBJ1-1, with TRBD1 identical over 8 bases. The CDR3 extends over 16 amino acids. Trimming cost V 5 bases and J 4 bases; bases outside gene matches: 12. Germline loops: CDR1 PRHDT, CDR2 FYEKMQ (reference sequence). The CDR3 spells CASSIRAGGAGTEAFF. The DNA of the CDR3 is TGTGCCAGCAGCATCCGGGCAGGGGGCGCGGGCACTGAAGCTTTCTTT. Looking up the rest from reference TRBV13 and TRBJ1-1 gives the full variable domain: AAGVIQSPRHLIKEKRETATLKCYPIPRHDTVYWYQQGPGQDPQFLISFYEKMQSDKGSIPDRFSAQQFSDYHSELNMSSLELGDSALYFCASSIRAGGAGTEAFFGQGTRLTVV.